This TCR beta chain was sequenced for a study of blood T cell dynamics during melanoma immunotherapy. Study-level background: Patients with metastatic melanoma got pembrolizumab or nivolumab-ipilimumab as first-line care.

Sample time point: week 3, after first cycle of checkpoint inhibitor. No patient had earlier systemic cancer treatment, concurrent immunosuppressants, or another active cancer. Repertoires were generated with immunoSEQ multiplex PCR, while TCRdb's copy carries only in-frame clones and drops some. The repertoire includes approximately 11,000 clones, approximately 90% of them detected once, and about 24% sits in the top ten. The V end lost 4 bases, the J end lost 0 bases, and 11 bases lay between the germline ends. This CDR3 region has 14 residues. Looked up from germline, CDR1 is SGHRS and CDR2 is YFSETQ.

The clonotype originates from a human donor with melanoma. The chain links TRBV5-1 to TRBJ2-7; D is perhaps TRBD1 (5 bases). The source material was blood, sampled from a patient treated with checkpoint blockade. This CDR3 reads CASSAWTSSYEQYF. The DNA of the CDR3 is TGCGCCAGCAGCGCATGGACAAGCTCCTACGAGCAGTACTTC.